This TCR beta chain was recovered during a study of cytotoxic CD8 clonotypes in ibrutinib-treated CLL (dated by TCRdb to 2020 to 2023). Describing the broader study: The cohort was composed of roughly ten relapsed/refractory and about 15 treatment-naive patients; IGHV unmutated status was identified in approximately 18 patients. Responses were partial in around 24 patients and complete in 2; after median roughly 69 months follow-up, roughly 15 stayed in remission and about twelve progressed. Samples at response were collected after a median of about 11 months of treatment, with a range of 6 to 36 months. An average of around 250,000 productive templates and 94,082 productive rearrangements was obtained per sample. Longitudinal samples were available for about 30% of the roughly 90 trial participants. Cryopreserved peripheral blood mononuclear cells were collected at three points: before therapy, at response, and at either sustained remission or disease progression. All remission and progressive disease samples were collected while patients were still receiving ibrutinib.

CDR1 and CDR2 were assigned from the germline V gene as ENHRY and SYGVKD. V loses 3 bases at its end and J loses 5 bases; junction bases beyond the gene matches: 7. From the cysteine up to the phenylalanine, the CDR3 has a length of 16 residues. Just the 48-base CDR3 DNA is kept, in frame starting at base 1. General study outcomes and caveats: Public clonotypes were rare and either shrank or stayed stable during treatment, and the rise in clonality at ibrutinib response reflected expansion of private clonotypes. Sampling times were not matched between sustained-remission and progressing patients, and lymph node repertoires were not studied. Clonality rose at ibrutinib response, remained stable during sustained remission, and dropped back toward baseline at progression. At baseline, clonality was higher than in age-matched healthy donors and showed a strong correlation with circulating CD8+ T-cell counts.

In its sample, this clone was seen a few times. Its target antigen remains unknown. Base qualities are not recorded, but no much larger clone differs from it by a single base. What the time point label conveys for this sample: about 11 months on ibrutinib. For TCR beta library preparation, around 1.8 micrograms of genomic DNA were extracted from the cryopreserved PBMCs. High-throughput TCR beta sequencing was performed on longitudinal blood samples from CLL patients receiving ibrutinib monotherapy. The patients took part in an open-label, single-center phase 2 trial of ibrutinib monotherapy. The goal of deep resolution MiSeq sequencing was a depth between 1 in 1 million and 1 in 200,000 T cells, and coverage averaged 10x per clonotype. The immunoSEQ hsTCRB Kit was used to generate TCR beta libraries. The source study handled its data this way. Data were analyzed with ImmunoSEQ Data Assistant and ImmunoSEQ Analyzer, with V, D and J genes assigned per IMGT definitions. Clonality, which ranges from 0 to 1, was calculated by subtracting the normalized Shannon entropy of productive rearrangement frequencies from one. Only overrepresented clonotypes making up at least 0.05% of each patient's repertoire were included in the public clonotype analysis. Approximately 12 repertoires from age-matched healthy donors, obtained from immuneACCESS, served as clonality controls. The table was pulled from immuneACCESS by TCRdb, which kept in-frame rearrangements only. Such tables lose some clones; where checked, under half of the loss comes from unresolved V genes, and the rest has no known cause. Clone size and V and J calls were adopted from that table, with D and trimming inferred from the DNA. The sample has about 200,000 clones on record, 70% to 75% of them singletons. The ten largest clones represent roughly 5.9% of the sample.

Rearrangement joined TRBV10-3 to TRBJ1-1, and 12 junction bases match TRBD1. Sequences were derived from PBMCs, sampled after 12 months of ibrutinib treatment. The clonotype originates from a human donor with chronic lymphocytic leukemia. The CDR3 here reads CAISEPGQGARTEAFF. The base sequence is TGTGCCATCAGTGAACCGGGACAGGGGGCGCGGACTGAAGCTTTCTTT.